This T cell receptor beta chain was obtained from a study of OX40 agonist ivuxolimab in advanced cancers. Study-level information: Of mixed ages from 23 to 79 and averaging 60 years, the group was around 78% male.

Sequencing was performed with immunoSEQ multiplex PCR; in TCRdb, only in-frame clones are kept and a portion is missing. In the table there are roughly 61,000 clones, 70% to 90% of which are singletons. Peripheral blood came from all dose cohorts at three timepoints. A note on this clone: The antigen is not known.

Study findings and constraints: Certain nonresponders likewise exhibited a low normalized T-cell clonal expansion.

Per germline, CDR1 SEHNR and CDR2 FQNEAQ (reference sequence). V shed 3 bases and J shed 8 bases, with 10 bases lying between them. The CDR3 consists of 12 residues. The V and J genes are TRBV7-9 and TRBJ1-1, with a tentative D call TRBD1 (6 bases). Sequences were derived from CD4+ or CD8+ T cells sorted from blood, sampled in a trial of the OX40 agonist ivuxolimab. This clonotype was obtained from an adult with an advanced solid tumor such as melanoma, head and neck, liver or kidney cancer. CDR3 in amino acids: CASSLARGEAFF. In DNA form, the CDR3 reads TGTGCCAGCAGCTTGGCCAGGGGAGAAGCTTTCTTT.